This TCR beta chain was captured by sequencing in a study of shared clonotypes between healthy human individuals. Germline lookup yields CDR1 MDHEN and CDR2 SYDVKM. This CDR3 spans 13 amino acids. Between the trimmed V and J ends, which lost 6 bases and 6 bases, there was a span of 12 bases. TCRdb keeps only in-frame clones here, not all; method: immunoSEQ multiplex PCR. Found here are a few million clones, approximately 90% of them singletons; the top ten hold over 0.12%. The sequenced sample consisted of naive CD4+ T cells sorted from blood. Subset in this sample: CD45RA+ positively selected. This clonotype was sampled from a man aged 18-30 years in good health. V usage is TRBV28 and J usage is TRBJ2-4; D gene unclear. The CDR3 DNA is TGTGCCAGCAGGCCCCCCGTCTTAAACATTCAGTACTTC. It specifies CASRPPVLNIQYF.